The 4 T cell receptor beta chains reported below all come from one sample, sequenced in a study of blood T cell repertoires in COVID-19. Sequencing was performed with immunoSEQ multiplex PCR; in TCRdb, only in-frame clones are kept and a portion is missing. The sample carries tens of thousands of clones, about 85% recorded once. The sample consisted of peripheral blood. The receptor set was obtained from a human donor in a cohort sampled during active COVID-19.

This chain uses TRBV19 with TRBJ2-6, with TRBD2 as a possible D gene (6 bases). The CDR3 extends over 16 amino acids. Trimming stripped 7 bases from V and 1 base from J, with 14 bases between. Germline V gene sequence: CDR1 LNHDA, CDR2 SQIVND (reference sequence). CDR3 loop: CASIGGVTSGANVLTF. In nucleotides, the CDR3 is TGTGCCAGTATCGGGGGAGTTACATCTGGGGCCAACGTCCTGACTTTC.

V and J are TRBV5-1 and TRBJ2-2; 11 bases fit TRBD1. Germline trimming cut 5 bases from V and 4 bases from J; bases unmatched to any gene: 7. The CDR3 contains 16 residues. Germline CDR1 and CDR2: SGHRS and YFSETQ. The CDR3 sequence: CASSSTGTGGTGELFF. The CDR3 DNA reads TGCGCCAGCAGTTCGACCGGGACAGGGGGCACCGGGGAGCTGTTTTTT.

The chain uses TRBV5-1 and TRBJ1-1; tentative D call: TRBD1 (5 bases). CDR1 and CDR2 from the germline V gene are SGHRS and YFSETQ. V lost 4 bases and J lost 5, with 15 bases in between. The CDR3 has 14 residues. In nucleotides, the CDR3 is TGCGCCAGCAGCAATCTGGGCGCAGGGACTGAAGCTTTCTTT. Protein product: CASSNLGAGTEAFF. Full variable domain (rest looked up from reference TRBV5-1 and TRBJ1-1): KAGVTQTPRYLIKTRGQQVTLSCSPISGHRSVSWYQQTPGQGLQFLFEYFSETQRNKGNFPGRFSGRQFSNSRSEMNVSTLELGDSALYLCASSNLGAGTEAFFGQGTRLTVV.

The genes are TRBV10-3 and TRBJ1-1; D may be TRBD1 (6 bases). Trimming took 9 bases from V and 3 from J, leaving 14 bases between them. This CDR3 contains 13 residues. Germline V CDR1 and CDR2: ENHRY, SYGVKD. The CDR3 is CAIQQGWDTEAFF. CDR3 sequence (DNA): TGTGCCATACAACAGGGTTGGGACACTGAAGCTTTCTTT.